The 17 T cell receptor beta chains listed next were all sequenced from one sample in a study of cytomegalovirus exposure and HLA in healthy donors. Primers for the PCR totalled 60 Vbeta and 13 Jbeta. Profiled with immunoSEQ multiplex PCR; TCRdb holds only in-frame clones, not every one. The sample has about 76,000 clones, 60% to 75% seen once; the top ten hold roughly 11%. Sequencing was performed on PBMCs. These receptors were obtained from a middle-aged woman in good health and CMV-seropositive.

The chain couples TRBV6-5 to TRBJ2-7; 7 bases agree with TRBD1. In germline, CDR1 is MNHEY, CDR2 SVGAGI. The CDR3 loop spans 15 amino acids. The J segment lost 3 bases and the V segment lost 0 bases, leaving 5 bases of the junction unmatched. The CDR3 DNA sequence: TGTGCCAGCAGTTACTCCGGGACAGTAAACTACGAGCAGTACTTC. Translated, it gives CASSYSGTVNYEQYF.

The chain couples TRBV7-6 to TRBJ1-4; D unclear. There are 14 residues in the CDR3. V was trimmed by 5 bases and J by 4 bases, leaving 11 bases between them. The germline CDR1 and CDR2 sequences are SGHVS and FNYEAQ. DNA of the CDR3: TGTGCCAGCAGCGCGGGAGTAGTTAATGAAAAACTGTTTTTT. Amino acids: CASSAGVVNEKLFF.

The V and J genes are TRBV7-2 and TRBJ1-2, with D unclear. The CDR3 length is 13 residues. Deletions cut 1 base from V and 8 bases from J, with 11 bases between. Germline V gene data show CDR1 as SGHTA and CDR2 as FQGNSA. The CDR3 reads CASSLEYQSGYTF. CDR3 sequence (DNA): TGTGCCAGCAGCTTAGAGTACCAAAGCGGCTACACCTTC.

The CDR3 loop reads CASTTGGYEQYF. In nucleotides, the CDR3 is TGTGCCAGCACGACAGGGGGCTACGAGCAGTACTTC. J is TRBJ2-7 and V is TRBV6-6; TRBD1 matches 9 bases. The CDR3 sequence is 12 residues long. V dropped 7 bases and J dropped 3; count of bases not matched to a gene: 1. Germline assignment: CDR1 MNHNY and CDR2 SVGAGI (reference sequence).

Here the CDR3 DNA reads TGTGCCAGCAGCTTAGTTTGGGACACCACCACGGGGCCCCTCCACTTT. Translation gives CASSLVWDTTTGPLHF. The rearrangement joins TRBV7-2 to TRBJ1-6, with a possible D match to TRBD1 (6 bases). Germline CDR1 SGHTA, CDR2 FQGNSA. The V end lost 1 base, the J end lost 13 bases, and 20 bases lay between the germline ends. This CDR3 has 16 amino acids.

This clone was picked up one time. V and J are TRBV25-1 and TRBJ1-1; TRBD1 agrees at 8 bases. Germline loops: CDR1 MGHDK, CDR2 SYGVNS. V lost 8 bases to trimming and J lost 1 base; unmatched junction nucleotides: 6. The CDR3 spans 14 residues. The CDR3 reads CASGEGQANTEAFF. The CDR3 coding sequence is TGTGCCAGCGGAGAGGGACAGGCGAACACTGAAGCTTTCTTT.

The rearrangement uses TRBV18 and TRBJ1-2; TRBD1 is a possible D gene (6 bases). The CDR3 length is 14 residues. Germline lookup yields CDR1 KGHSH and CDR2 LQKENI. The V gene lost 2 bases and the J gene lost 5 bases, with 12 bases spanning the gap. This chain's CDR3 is CASSPDSQGYGYTF. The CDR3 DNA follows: TGTGCCAGCTCACCAGACAGCCAGGGGTATGGCTACACCTTC.

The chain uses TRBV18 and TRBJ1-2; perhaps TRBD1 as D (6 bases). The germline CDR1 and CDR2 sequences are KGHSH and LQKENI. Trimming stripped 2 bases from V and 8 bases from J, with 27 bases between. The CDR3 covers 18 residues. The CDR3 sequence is CASSPNRFTGIPRGGYTF. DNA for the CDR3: TGTGCCAGCTCACCAAATAGGTTCACAGGGATCCCAAGGGGCGGCTACACCTTC.

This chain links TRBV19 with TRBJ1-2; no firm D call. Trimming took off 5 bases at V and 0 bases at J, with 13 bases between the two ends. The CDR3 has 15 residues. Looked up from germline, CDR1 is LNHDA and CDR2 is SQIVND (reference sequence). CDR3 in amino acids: CASSYSAASNYGYTF. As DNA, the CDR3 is TGTGCCAGTAGTTATAGCGCCGCTTCTAACTATGGCTACACCTTC.

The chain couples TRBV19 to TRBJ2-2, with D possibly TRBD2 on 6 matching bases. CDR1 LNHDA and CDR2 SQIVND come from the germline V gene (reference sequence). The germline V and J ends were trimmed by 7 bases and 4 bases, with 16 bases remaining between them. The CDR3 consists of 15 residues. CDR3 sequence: CASIPPSGSTGELFF. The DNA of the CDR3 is TGTGCCAGTATCCCCCCCTCCGGGAGCACCGGGGAGCTGTTTTTT.

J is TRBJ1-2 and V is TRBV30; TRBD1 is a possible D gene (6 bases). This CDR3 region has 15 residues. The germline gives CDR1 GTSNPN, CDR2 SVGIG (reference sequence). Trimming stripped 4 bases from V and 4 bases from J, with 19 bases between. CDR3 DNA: TGTGCCTGGACCAAAAAACCTACAGGGTCCTATGGCTACACCTTC. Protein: CAWTKKPTGSYGYTF.

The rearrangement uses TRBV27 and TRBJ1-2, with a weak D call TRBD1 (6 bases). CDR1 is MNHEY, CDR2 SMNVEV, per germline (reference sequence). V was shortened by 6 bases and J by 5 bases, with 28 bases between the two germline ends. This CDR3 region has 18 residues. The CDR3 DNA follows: TGTGCCAGCAGCCCGAGTGTGGGGGCTGTCCCCTTGAGTTATGGCTACACCTTC. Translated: CASSPSVGAVPLSYGYTF.

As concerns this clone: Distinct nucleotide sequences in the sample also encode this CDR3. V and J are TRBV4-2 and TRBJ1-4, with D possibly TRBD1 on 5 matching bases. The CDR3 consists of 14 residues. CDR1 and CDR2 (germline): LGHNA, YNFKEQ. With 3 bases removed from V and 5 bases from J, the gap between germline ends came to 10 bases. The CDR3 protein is CASSQGQGNEKLFF. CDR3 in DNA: TGTGCCAGCAGCCAGGGGCAGGGAAATGAAAAACTGTTTTTT.

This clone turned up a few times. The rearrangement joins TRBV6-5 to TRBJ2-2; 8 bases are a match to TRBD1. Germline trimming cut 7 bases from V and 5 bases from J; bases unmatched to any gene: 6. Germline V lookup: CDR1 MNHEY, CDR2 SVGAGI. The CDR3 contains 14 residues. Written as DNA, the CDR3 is TGTGCCAGCACCCAGGGGGCTAGGACCGGGGAGCTGTTTTTT. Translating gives CASTQGARTGELFF.

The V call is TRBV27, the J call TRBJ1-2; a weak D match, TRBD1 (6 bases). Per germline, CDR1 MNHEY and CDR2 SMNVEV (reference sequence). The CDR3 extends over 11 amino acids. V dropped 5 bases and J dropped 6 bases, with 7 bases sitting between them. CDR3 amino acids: CASSQGNGYTF. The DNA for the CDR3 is TGTGCCAGCAGTCAGGGGAATGGCTACACCTTC.

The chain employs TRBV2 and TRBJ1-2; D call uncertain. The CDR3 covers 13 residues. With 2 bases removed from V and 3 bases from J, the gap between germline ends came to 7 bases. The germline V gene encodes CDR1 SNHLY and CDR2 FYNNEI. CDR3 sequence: CASSENSDYGYTF. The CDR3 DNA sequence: TGTGCCAGCAGTGAAAACTCGGACTATGGCTACACCTTC.

This chain's CDR3 is CASSLAGAIPQETQYF. For the CDR3, the DNA is TGTGCCAGCAGTTTAGCAGGGGCAATCCCCCAAGAGACCCAGTACTTC. V gene TRBV28 combines with J gene TRBJ2-5; maybe TRBD1 (6 bases). Germline V gene data show CDR1 as MDHEN and CDR2 as SYDVKM. CDR3 length: 16 residues. With 2 bases removed from V and 1 base from J, the gap between germline ends came to 14 bases.